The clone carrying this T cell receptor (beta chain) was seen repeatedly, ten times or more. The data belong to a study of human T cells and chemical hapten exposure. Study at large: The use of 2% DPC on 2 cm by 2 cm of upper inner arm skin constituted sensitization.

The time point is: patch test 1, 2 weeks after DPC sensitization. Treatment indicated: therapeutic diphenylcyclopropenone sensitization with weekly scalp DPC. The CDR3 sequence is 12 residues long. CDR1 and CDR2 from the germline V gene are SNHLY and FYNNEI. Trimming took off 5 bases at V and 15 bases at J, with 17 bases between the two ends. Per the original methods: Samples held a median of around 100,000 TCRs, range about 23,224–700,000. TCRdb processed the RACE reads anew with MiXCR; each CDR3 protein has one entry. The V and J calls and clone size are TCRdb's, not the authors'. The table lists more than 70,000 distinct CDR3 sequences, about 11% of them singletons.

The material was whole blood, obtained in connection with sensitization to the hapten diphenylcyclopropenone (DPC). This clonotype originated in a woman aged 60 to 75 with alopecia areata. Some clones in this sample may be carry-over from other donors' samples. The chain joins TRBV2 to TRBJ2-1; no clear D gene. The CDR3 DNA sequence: TGTGCCAGCAGTCCGGTCCTTTCGGGTCGGTTCTTC. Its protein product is CASSPVLSGRFF.